What follows describes a single T cell receptor (beta chain). As yet, its antigen is unknown. Every CD8+ T cell subset underwent triplicate sorting at more than 250,000 cells apiece. By phenotype, naive CD8+ T cells were CD45RO-CCR7+CD27+CD95-. This sample was included in a study of CXCR3-negative and CXCR3-positive naive CD8 T cells. Carrying UMI labels, the TRB cDNA libraries were prepared through 5' RACE. TCRdb re-called the 5' RACE reads, yielding one record per CDR3 amino acid sequence without DNA. The sample's table shows approximately 96,000 distinct CDR3 sequences. This CDR3 is built from 14 residues. Germline-derived CDR1 and CDR2 are DFQATT and SNEGSKA (reference sequence). Findings and limits, study-wide: In CXCR3-positive naive cells, the TRB CDR3s were more hydrophobic than in CXCR3-negative naive cells. Comparably high diversity was seen in both naive subsets, and much lower diversity in memory CD8+ cells. Within a donor, both naive subsets shared TRBV-TRBJ usage, unlike memory cells.

The V and J genes are TRBV20-1 and TRBJ2-7; TCRdb's D gene call, TRBD2, goes unchecked for lack of DNA. The sequence derives from a human donor in good health. Some clones in this sample may be carry-over from other donors' samples. The sample comprised naive CXCR3+ CD8+ T cells from blood. The subset: CD45RO-CCR7+CD27+CD95- naive CD8+ T cells expressing CXCR3 (TNR3+). The CDR3 sequence is CSARGLAGDYEQYF.